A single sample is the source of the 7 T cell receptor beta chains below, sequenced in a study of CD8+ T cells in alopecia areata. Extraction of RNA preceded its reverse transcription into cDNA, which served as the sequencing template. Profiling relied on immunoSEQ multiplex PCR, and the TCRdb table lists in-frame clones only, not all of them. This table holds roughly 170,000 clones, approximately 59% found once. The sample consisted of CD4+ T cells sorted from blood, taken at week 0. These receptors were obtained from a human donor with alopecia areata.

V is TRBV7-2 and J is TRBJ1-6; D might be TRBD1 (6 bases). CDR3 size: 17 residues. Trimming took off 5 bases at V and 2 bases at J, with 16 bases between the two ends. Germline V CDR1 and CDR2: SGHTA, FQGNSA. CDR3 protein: CASSRGQPRTYNSPLHF. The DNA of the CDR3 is TGTGCCAGCAGCCGCGGACAGCCGCGGACCTATAATTCACCCCTCCACTTT.

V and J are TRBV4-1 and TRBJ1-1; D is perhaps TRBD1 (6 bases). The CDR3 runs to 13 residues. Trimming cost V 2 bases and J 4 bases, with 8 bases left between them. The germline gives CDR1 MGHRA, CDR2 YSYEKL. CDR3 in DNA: TGCGCCAGCAGCCAACAACAGGGCACTGAAGCTTTCTTT. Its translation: CASSQQQGTEAFF.

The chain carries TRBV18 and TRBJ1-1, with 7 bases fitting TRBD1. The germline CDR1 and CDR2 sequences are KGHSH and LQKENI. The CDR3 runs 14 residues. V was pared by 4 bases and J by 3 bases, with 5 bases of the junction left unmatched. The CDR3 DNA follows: TGTGCCAGCTCACTACAGGGGCAGGACACTGAAGCTTTCTTT. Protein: CASSLQGQDTEAFF.

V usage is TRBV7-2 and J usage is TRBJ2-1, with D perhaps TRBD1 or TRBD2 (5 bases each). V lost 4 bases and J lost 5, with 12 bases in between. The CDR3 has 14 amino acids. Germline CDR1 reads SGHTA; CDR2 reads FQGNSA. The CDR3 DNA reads TGTGCCAGCAGCTCGCCCCGGGGCAACAATGAGCAGTTCTTC. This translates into CASSSPRGNNEQFF.

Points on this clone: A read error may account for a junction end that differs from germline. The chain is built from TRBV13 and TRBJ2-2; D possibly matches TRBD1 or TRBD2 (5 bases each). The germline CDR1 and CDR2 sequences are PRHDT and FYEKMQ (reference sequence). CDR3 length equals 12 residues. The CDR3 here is CASSYPLGELLF. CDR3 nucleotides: TGTGCCAGCAGCTATCCGCTGGGGGAGCTGCTTTTT.

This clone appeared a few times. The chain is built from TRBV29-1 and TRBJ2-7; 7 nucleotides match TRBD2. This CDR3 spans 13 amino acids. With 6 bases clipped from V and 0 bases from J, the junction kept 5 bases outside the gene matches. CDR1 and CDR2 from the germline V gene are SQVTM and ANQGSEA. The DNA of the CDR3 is TGCAGCGTAGCGGGGCAGTACTCCTACGAGCAGTACTTC. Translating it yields CSVAGQYSYEQYF.

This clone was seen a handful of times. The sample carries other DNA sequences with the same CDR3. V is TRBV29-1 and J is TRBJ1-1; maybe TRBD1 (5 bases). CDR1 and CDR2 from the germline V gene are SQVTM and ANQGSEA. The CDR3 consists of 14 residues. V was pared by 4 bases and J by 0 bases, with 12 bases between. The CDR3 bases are TGCAGCGTTGGTCAGGGACGCATGAACACTGAAGCTTTCTTT. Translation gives CSVGQGRMNTEAFF. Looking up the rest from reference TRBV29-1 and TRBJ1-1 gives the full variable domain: SAVISQKPSRDICQRGTSLTIQCQVDSQVTMMFWYRQQPGQSLTLIATANQGSEATYESGFVIDKFPISRPNLTFSTLTVSNMSPEDSSIYLCSVGQGRMNTEAFFGQGTRLTVV.